The 30 T cell receptor beta chains presented below share a single source sample, sequenced in a study of T cells in women clearing cervical HPV infection. Assay: immunoSEQ multiplex PCR; the TCRdb copy retains only in-frame clones and omits some. Recorded here are about 25,000 clones; the top ten clones represent about 5%. Input material: blood buffy coat. The source of these receptors is a woman between 18 and 70 years old with a cervical HPV16 infection that either progressed to CIN3+ or cleared (not recorded which).

In regard to this clone: Read sequence stops 3 residues before the CDR3 end, and the germline J gene provides the missing end. The chain employs TRBV7-9 and TRBJ2-7, with 9 nucleotides matching TRBD2. Germline trimming cut 1 base from V and 3 bases from J; bases unmatched to any gene: 4. This CDR3 contains 15 residues. CDR1 and CDR2 from the germline V gene are SEHNR and FQNEAQ (reference sequence). The CDR3 reads CASSLGSSGSYEQYF. The DNA read from the CDR3 is TGTGCCAGCAGCTTAGGGAGTAGCGGGAGCTACGAG.

As for this clone: The DNA ends 3 residues before the CDR3 does, and the rest of the CDR3 is filled in from the germline J gene. This rearrangement joins TRBV19 to TRBJ2-5; no definite D call. Germline loops: CDR1 LNHDA, CDR2 SQIVND (reference sequence). The V end lost 3 bases, the J end lost 5 bases, and 10 bases lay between the germline ends. CDR3 length equals 13 residues. The CDR3 spells CASSIIYRETQYF. CDR3 DNA (partial): TGTGCCAGTAGTATTATATATCGGGAGACC.

For this clone: The sequence runs out 3 residues before the end of the CDR3; the remainder is reconstructed from the germline J gene. V is TRBV5-1 and J is TRBJ1-1; no definite D call. The germline V and J ends were trimmed by 4 bases and 3 bases, with 10 bases remaining between them. The CDR3 spans 13 residues. Germline V gene lookup returns CDR1 SGHRS and CDR2 YFSETQ. This CDR3 reads CASSTRTYTEAFF. The DNA read from the CDR3 is TGCGCCAGCAGCACTAGGACGTACACTGAA.

With regard to this clone: Sequencing ends 3 residues short of the CDR3 end; the germline J gene provides the rest. The genes are TRBV19 and TRBJ2-7; 10 nucleotides match TRBD2. CDR1 and CDR2 from the germline V gene are LNHDA and SQIVND (reference sequence). The CDR3 runs 15 residues. The trim removed 1 base at V and 6 bases at J, leaving 6 bases unmatched. The covered CDR3 bases are TGTGCCAGTAGTATAGTCCTAGCGGGAGCTCTCGAG. It specifies CASSIVLAGALE. The CDR3 in full is CASSIVLAGALEQYF.

By frequency, this clone registers medium-sized (0.01 to 0.1%). The read terminates 3 residues before the CDR3 end, so the remaining end is supplied by the germline J gene. The rearrangement uses TRBV29-1 and TRBJ2-5; D is unresolved. The V and J ends lost 4 bases and 4 bases respectively, with 10 bases between them. Germline assignment: CDR1 SQVTM and CDR2 ANQGSEA. CDR3 size: 12 residues. The CDR3 is CSVVWLGETQYF. The CDR3 DNA, read in part, is TGCAGCGTTGTTTGGCTAGGAGAGACC.

Details on this clone: Coverage ceases 3 residues before the CDR3 finishes, and the germline J gene fills in the end. V gene TRBV5-4 combines with J gene TRBJ1-6; D might be TRBD1 (6 bases). This CDR3 spans 16 amino acids. The ends were cut back, 3 bases at V and 6 bases at J, with 16 bases in the middle. CDR1 is SGHNT, CDR2 YYREEE, per germline (reference sequence). The CDR3 sequence is CASSYTGLVANSPLHF. The sequenced CDR3 bases are TGTGCCAGCAGCTATACAGGGTTGGTTGCTAATTCACCC.

With regard to this clone: The read gets to within 3 residues of the CDR3 end, and the germline J gene fills in the rest. The V call is TRBV11-1, the J call TRBJ1-3; D ambiguous. CDR3 size: 12 residues. Germline CDR1 reads SGHAT; CDR2 reads FQDESV (reference sequence). The sequenced CDR3 bases are TGTGCCAGCAGACCTACTAGCGGGAGC. Protein: CASRPTSGS. Given in full, the CDR3 is CASRPTSGSIYF.

As to this clone: The read comes to an end 3 residues before the CDR3 does, leaving the germline J gene to fill in the end. The chain joins TRBV20-1 to TRBJ1-1; D possibly corresponds to TRBD1 (5 bases). The V and J ends lost 3 bases and 1 base respectively, with 12 bases between them. The CDR3 sequence is 14 residues long. CDR1 and CDR2 (germline): DFQATT, SNEGSKA (reference sequence). CDR3 in amino acids: CSARQGAGNTEAFF. The DNA read from the CDR3 is TGCAGTGCTAGGCAGGGTGCCGGGAACACTGAA.

For this clone: The read halts 3 residues ahead of the CDR3 end, with the missing end drawn from the germline J gene. The chain couples TRBV2 to TRBJ1-2; TRBD1 matches 10 bases. The CDR3 sequence is 15 residues long. Trimming cost V 9 bases and J 7 bases; bases outside gene matches: 14. Per germline, CDR1 SNHLY and CDR2 FYNNEI. The CDR3 spells CARDPKTGGASGYTF. CDR3 DNA (partial): TGTGCCAGGGACCCCAAGACAGGGGGCGCTTCTGGC.

To note about this clone: The CDR3 end lies 3 residues beyond the end of the read and is filled in from the germline J gene. The chain carries TRBV7-6 and TRBJ2-7; D is uncertain. There are 16 residues in the CDR3. CDR1 is SGHVS and CDR2 is FNYEAQ in the germline V gene. Trimming removed 4 bases at V and 0 bases at J, with 16 bases between. CDR3 protein: CASSYGGLSSSYEQYF. CDR3 DNA, as far as it was read: TGTGCCAGCAGCTACGGTGGGCTCTCGAGCTCCTACGAG. The whole variable domain, filled in from reference TRBV7-6 and TRBJ2-7, reads GAGVSQSPRYKVTKRGQDVALRCDPISGHVSLYWYRQALGQGPEFLTYFNYEAQQDKSGLPNDRFSAERPEGSISTLTIQRTEQRDSAMYRCASSYGGLSSSYEQYFGPGTRLTVT.

Comments on this clone: The read comes to an end 3 residues before the CDR3 does, leaving the germline J gene to fill in the end. V is TRBV2 and J is TRBJ2-1; 9 bases fit TRBD2. V lost 6 bases, J lost 4 bases, and 4 bases stayed unmatched. This CDR3 comprises 14 residues. Germline CDR1 SNHLY, CDR2 FYNNEI. The part of the CDR3 DNA that was read is TGTGCCAGCAGGGTAGCGGGGGTGTACAATGAG. Its protein is CASRVAGVYNE. The whole CDR3 sequence reads CASRVAGVYNEQFF.

Concerning this clone: The read comes to an end 3 residues before the CDR3 does, leaving the germline J gene to fill in the end. The chain is built from TRBV5-1 and TRBJ2-5; the D gene is possibly TRBD2 (6 bases). V was shortened by 2 bases and J by 5 bases, with 13 bases between the two germline ends. CDR1 and CDR2 from the germline V gene are SGHRS and YFSETQ. This CDR3 is built from 14 residues. This CDR3 is CASSFTGVGETQYF. CDR3 DNA, as far as it was read: TGCGCCAGCAGCTTTACGGGGGTAGGGGAGACC.

A remark on this clone: The junction and the germline gene differ at one end; a read error may be behind it. With the read ending 3 residues before the CDR3 end, the germline J gene is used to fill in that end. The chain has TRBV7-7 and TRBJ2-7; 11 bases are shared with TRBD1. The CDR3 is made up of 15 amino acids. Germline CDR1 reads SSHAT; CDR2 reads FNYEAQ (reference sequence). The part of the CDR3 DNA that was read is TGTGCTAGCAGCTTAGGGGACAGGGGGGCCTACGAG. This gives the protein CASSLGDRGAYE. The CDR3 in its entirety is CASSLGDRGAYEQYF. The variable domain in full, completed from reference TRBV7-7 and TRBJ2-7, reads GAGVSQSPRYKVTKRGQDVTLRCDPISSHATLYWYQQALGQGPEFLTYFNYEAQPDKSGLPSDRFSAERPEGSISTLTIQRTEQRDSAMYRCASSLGDRGAYEQYFGPGTRLTVT.

As concerns this clone: The read stops 3 residues short of the end of the CDR3; the missing end is completed from the germline J gene. The chain links TRBV10-3 to TRBJ2-1; D is unclear. Trimming left V 10 bases short and J 5 bases short, with 12 bases between. This CDR3 has 12 amino acids. In germline, CDR1 is ENHRY, CDR2 SYGVKD. CDR3 amino acids: CATKTPNNEQFF. CDR3 DNA, as far as it was read: TGTGCCACCAAGACTCCGAACAATGAG.

The CDR3: CASSLGGGVYTGELFF. CDR3 DNA, as far as it was read: TGTGCCAGCAGCTTAGGCGGGGGGGTATACACCGGGGAG. The chain combines TRBV7-6 with TRBJ2-2; 9 nucleotides line up with TRBD2. Read data end 3 residues before the CDR3 end; the end is taken from the germline J gene. This CDR3 region has 16 residues. CDR1 is SGHVS and CDR2 is FNYEAQ in the germline V gene. The V gene end was trimmed by 1 base and the J gene end by 3 bases; junction bases not matched to a gene: 3.

For this clone: The sequence runs out 3 residues before the end of the CDR3; the remainder is reconstructed from the germline J gene. The chain recombines TRBV28 with TRBJ2-6; TRBD1 might be the D (6 bases). Trimming removed 4 bases at V and 0 bases at J, with 7 bases between. From germline, CDR1 is MDHEN and CDR2 SYDVKM. The CDR3 covers 15 residues. The CDR3 reads CASSYRVSGANVLTF. The CDR3 DNA, read in part, is TGTGCCAGCAGTTACAGGGTCTCTGGGGCCAACGTC.

Worth noting for this clone: The read falls 3 residues short of the CDR3 end, and the missing part is taken from the germline J gene. This chain joins TRBV5-1 and TRBJ2-2, with 8 bases lining up with TRBD1. This CDR3 is built from 14 residues. Per the germline V gene, CDR1 is SGHRS and CDR2 is YFSETQ. Partial CDR3 DNA: TGCGCCAGCAGCCATGGACAGGGTAATTCACCG. Protein sequence: CASSHGQGNSP. The whole CDR3 region reads CASSHGQGNSPLFF.

As for this clone: The read terminates 3 residues ahead of where the CDR3 ends, so the germline J gene completes it. The J gene is TRBJ2-5, the V gene TRBV5-1, with 7 bases matching TRBD2. The CDR3 totals 15 residues. Germline CDR1 is SGHRS and CDR2 is YFSETQ. The CDR3 reads CASSLAQTSTDTQYF. The sequenced CDR3 bases are TGCGCCAGCAGCTTGGCGCAGACTAGCACAGATACC.

As to this clone: Read sequence stops 3 residues before the CDR3 end, and the germline J gene provides the missing end. The chain is built from TRBV19 and TRBJ1-2; D is undetermined. This CDR3 is built from 17 residues. Per germline, CDR1 LNHDA and CDR2 SQIVND (reference sequence). The CDR3 protein is CASSICPLTAQDYDYTF. The DNA read from the CDR3 is TGTGCCAGTAGTATATGTCCCCTTACGGCACAAGACTACGAC.

As concerns this clone: The missing CDR3 end, 3 residues past where the read stops, is filled in from the germline J gene. The rearrangement joins TRBV7-3 to TRBJ1-2, with D uncertain. Per germline, CDR1 SGHTA and CDR2 FQGTGA. CDR3 length: 16 amino acids. Incomplete CDR3 DNA: TGTGCCAGCAGCTACCGAGCGGGAGCCGGTTACAATGAC. Translation gives CASSYRAGAGYND. The entire CDR3 protein is CASSYRAGAGYNDYTF.

Details on this clone: The read ends 3 residues shy of where the CDR3 ends; the end is completed using the germline J gene. The chain carries TRBV7-9 and TRBJ2-7; 7 bases agree with TRBD1. From germline, CDR1 is SEHNR and CDR2 FQNEAQ (reference sequence). There are 15 residues in the CDR3. Unmatched junction bases numbered 10, after V lost 5 bases and J lost 3 bases. The CDR3 DNA, read in part, is TGTGCCAGCAGCCCACGGACAGGACCGAACTACGAG. It specifies CASSPRTGPNYE. Given in full, the CDR3 is CASSPRTGPNYEQYF.

In regard to this clone: The read falls 3 residues short of the CDR3 end, and the missing part is taken from the germline J gene. V usage is TRBV19 and J usage is TRBJ2-6; D ambiguous. Germline CDR1 reads LNHDA; CDR2 reads SQIVND (reference sequence). This CDR3 has 17 residues. V lost 0 bases, J lost 0 bases, and 9 bases lay in between. CDR3 residues: CASSIDLGSSGANVLTF. The sequenced CDR3 bases are TGTGCCAGTAGTATAGATCTTGGCAGCTCTGGGGCCAACGTC.

CDR3 sequence reads: CASSSRDRAAYEQYF. CDR3 DNA (partial): TGTGCCAGCAGCTCGAGGGACAGAGCGGCCTACGAG. The rearrangement uses TRBV7-6 and TRBJ2-7, with 7 bases matching TRBD1. The read falls 3 residues short of the CDR3 end, and the missing part is taken from the germline J gene. The V gene end was trimmed by 4 bases and the J gene end by 2 bases; junction bases not matched to a gene: 8. This CDR3 is 15 amino acids long. The V gene's germline CDR1 is SGHVS and CDR2 FNYEAQ.

On this clone itself: The read finishes 3 residues shy of the CDR3 end, and the germline J gene is used to complete it. The rearrangement links TRBV30 to TRBJ1-6; D is ambiguous. The V end lost 2 bases, the J end lost 8 bases, and 10 bases lay between the germline ends. The germline CDR1 and CDR2 sequences are GTSNPN and SVGIG (reference sequence). This CDR3 comprises 13 residues. CDR3 sequence reads: CAWSRTAYSPLHF. The part of the CDR3 DNA that was read is TGTGCCTGGAGTAGAACAGCCTATTCACCC.

About this clone itself: The read terminates 3 residues before the CDR3 end, so the remaining end is supplied by the germline J gene. The chain carries TRBV7-9 and TRBJ2-7; the D gene is possibly TRBD2 (5 bases). CDR1 is SEHNR and CDR2 is FQNEAQ in the germline V gene (reference sequence). V lost 9 bases and J lost 3, with 15 bases in between. This CDR3 contains 13 residues. The sequenced CDR3 bases are TGTGCCAGGTCCGGGGATACCAACTACGAG. This codes for CARSGDTNYE. The CDR3 in full is CARSGDTNYEQYF.

On this clone itself: The read terminates 3 residues before the CDR3 end, so the remaining end is supplied by the germline J gene. The sample contains more than one DNA sequence encoding this CDR3. The chain joins TRBV19 to TRBJ1-3; no clear D gene. The CDR3 is 14 residues long. CDR1 is LNHDA and CDR2 is SQIVND in the germline V gene (reference sequence). The V end was cut by 6 bases, the J end by 0 bases, with 9 bases between. The sequenced CDR3 bases are TGTGCCAGTAGGCGCCAGGTCTCTGGAAACACC. Protein: CASRRQVSGNT. The whole CDR3 is CASRRQVSGNTIYF.

In the case of this clone: With the read ending 3 residues before the CDR3 end, the germline J gene is used to fill in that end. This chain joins TRBV7-9 and TRBJ1-4; 7 bases agree with TRBD1. Germline CDR1 is SEHNR and CDR2 is FQNEAQ (reference sequence). There are 15 residues in the CDR3. J was trimmed by 1 base and V by 3 bases; bases with no gene match: 2. The CDR3 protein is CASSLQGGTNEKLFF. The CDR3 bases that were read are TGTGCCAGCAGCTTGCAGGGGGGAACTAATGAAAAA.

Regarding this clone: The read halts 3 residues ahead of the CDR3 end, with the missing end drawn from the germline J gene. This chain connects TRBV19 to TRBJ2-2; tentatively, D is TRBD2 (5 bases). Germline V gene sequence: CDR1 LNHDA, CDR2 SQIVND (reference sequence). The CDR3 spans 13 residues. Trimming cost V 7 bases and J 4 bases, with 10 bases left between them. The CDR3: CASNVGLTGELFF. The DNA read from the CDR3 is TGTGCCAGTAACGTAGGACTCACCGGGGAG.

As for this clone: Read sequence stops 3 residues before the CDR3 end, and the germline J gene provides the missing end. The J gene is TRBJ1-2, the V gene TRBV18; 7 nucleotides align to TRBD1. Per germline, CDR1 KGHSH and CDR2 LQKENI. This CDR3 has 15 amino acids. This CDR3 is CASSPRQGGVYDYTF. Partial CDR3 DNA: TGTGCCAGCTCACCAAGACAGGGAGGGGTGTACGAC.

Of note for this clone: Read data end 3 residues before the CDR3 end; the end is taken from the germline J gene. The chain employs TRBV12-3 or TRBV12-4 and TRBJ1-6; unclear D gene. The V end lost 1 base, the J end lost 7 bases, and 11 bases lay between the germline ends. The CDR3 has 15 residues. The DNA read from the CDR3 is TGTGCCAGCAGTTTAGAGGGCCGAACCAATTCACCC. Protein: CASSLEGRTNSP. The CDR3 in full is CASSLEGRTNSPLHF.